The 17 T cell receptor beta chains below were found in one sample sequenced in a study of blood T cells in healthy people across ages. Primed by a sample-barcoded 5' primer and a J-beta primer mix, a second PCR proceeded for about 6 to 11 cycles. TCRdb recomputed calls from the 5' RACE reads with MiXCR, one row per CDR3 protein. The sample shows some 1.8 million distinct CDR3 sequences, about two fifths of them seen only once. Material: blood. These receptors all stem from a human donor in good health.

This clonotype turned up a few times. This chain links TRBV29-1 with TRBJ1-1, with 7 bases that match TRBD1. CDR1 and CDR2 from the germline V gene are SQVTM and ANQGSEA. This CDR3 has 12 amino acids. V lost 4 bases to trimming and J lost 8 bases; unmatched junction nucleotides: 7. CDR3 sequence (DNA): TGCAGCGTTGTCAGGGGGGCAGACGAAGCTTTCTTT. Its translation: CSVVRGADEAFF. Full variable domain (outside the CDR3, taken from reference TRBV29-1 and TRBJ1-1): SAVISQKPSRDICQRGTSLTIQCQVDSQVTMMFWYRQQPGQSLTLIATANQGSEATYESGFVIDKFPISRPNLTFSTLTVSNMSPEDSSIYLCSVVRGADEAFFGQGTRLTVV.

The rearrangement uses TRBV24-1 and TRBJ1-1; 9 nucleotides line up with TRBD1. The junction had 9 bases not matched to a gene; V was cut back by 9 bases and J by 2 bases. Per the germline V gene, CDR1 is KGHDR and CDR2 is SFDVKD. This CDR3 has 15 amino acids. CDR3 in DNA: TGTGCCACCTCCGGGACAGGGAGAGGAAACACTGAAGCTTTCTTT. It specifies CATSGTGRGNTEAFF.

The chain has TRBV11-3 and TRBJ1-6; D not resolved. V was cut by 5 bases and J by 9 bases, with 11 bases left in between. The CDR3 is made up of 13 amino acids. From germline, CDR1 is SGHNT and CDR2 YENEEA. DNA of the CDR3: TGTGCCAGCAGCGGGTCCGTGGGTTCACCCCTCCACTTT. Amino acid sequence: CASSGSVGSPLHF.

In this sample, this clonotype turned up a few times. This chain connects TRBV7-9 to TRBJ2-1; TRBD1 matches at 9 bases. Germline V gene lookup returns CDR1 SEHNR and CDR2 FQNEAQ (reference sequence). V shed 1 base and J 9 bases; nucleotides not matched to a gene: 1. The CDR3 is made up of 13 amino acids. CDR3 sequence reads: CASSLEQGAEQFF. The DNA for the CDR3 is TGTGCCAGCAGCTTAGAACAGGGGGCTGAGCAGTTCTTC.

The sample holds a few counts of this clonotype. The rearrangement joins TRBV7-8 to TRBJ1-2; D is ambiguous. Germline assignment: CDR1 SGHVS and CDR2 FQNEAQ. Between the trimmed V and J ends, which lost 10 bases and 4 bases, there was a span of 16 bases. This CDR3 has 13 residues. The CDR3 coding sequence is TGTGCCACCTCGGACTTTCGCGGCTATGGCTACACCTTC. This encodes CATSDFRGYGYTF.

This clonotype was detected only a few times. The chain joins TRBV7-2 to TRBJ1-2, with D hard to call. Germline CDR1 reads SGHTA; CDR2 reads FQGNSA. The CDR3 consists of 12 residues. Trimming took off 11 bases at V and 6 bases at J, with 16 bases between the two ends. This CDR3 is CARPTGKDGYTF. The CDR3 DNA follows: TGTGCCCGCCCCACGGGGAAGGATGGCTACACCTTC. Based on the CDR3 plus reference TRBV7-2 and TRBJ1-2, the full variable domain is GAGVSQSPSNKVTEKGKDVELRCDPISGHTALYWYRQSLGQGLEFLIYFQGNSAPDKSGLPSDRFSAERTGGSVSTLTIQRTQQEDSAVYLCARPTGKDGYTFGSGTRLTVV.

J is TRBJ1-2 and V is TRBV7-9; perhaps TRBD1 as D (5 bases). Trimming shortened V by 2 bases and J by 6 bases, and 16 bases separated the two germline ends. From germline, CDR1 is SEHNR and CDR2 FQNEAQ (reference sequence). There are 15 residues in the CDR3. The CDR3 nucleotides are TGTGCCAGCAGCTTACGTGGGGCCGTTACAGATGGCTACACCTTC. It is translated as CASSLRGAVTDGYTF. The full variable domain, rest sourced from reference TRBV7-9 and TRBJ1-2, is DTGVSQNPRHKITKRGQNVTFRCDPISEHNRLYWYRQTLGQGPEFLTYFQNEAQLEKSRLLSDRFSAERPKGSFSTLEIQRTEQGDSAMYLCASSLRGAVTDGYTFGSGTRLTVV.

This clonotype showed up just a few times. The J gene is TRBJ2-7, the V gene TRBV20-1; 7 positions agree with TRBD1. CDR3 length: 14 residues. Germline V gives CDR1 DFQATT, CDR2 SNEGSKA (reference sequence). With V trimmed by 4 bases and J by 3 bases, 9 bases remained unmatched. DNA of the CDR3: TGCAGTGCTAAGACAGGGCCTCGATTCTACGAGCAGTACTTC. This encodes CSAKTGPRFYEQYF.

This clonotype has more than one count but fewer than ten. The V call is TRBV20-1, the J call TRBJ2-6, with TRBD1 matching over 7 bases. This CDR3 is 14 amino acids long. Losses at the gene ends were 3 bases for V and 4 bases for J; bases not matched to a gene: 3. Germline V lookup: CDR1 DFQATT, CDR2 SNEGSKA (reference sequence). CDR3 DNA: TGCAGTGCTAGGACAGGGAAAGGGGCCAACGTCCTGACTTTC. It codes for CSARTGKGANVLTF.

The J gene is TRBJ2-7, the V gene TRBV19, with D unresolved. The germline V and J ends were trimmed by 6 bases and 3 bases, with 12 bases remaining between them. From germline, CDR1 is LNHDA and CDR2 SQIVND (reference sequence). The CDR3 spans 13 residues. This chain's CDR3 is CASSDARNYEQYF. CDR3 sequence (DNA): TGTGCCAGTAGCGATGCCAGGAACTACGAGCAGTACTTC.

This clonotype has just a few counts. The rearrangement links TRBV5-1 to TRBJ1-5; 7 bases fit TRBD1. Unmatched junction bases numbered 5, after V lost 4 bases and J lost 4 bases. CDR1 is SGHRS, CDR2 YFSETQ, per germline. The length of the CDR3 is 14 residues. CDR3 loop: CASSIGTVNQPQHF. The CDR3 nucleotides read TGCGCCAGCAGCATCGGGACAGTGAATCAGCCCCAGCATTTT.

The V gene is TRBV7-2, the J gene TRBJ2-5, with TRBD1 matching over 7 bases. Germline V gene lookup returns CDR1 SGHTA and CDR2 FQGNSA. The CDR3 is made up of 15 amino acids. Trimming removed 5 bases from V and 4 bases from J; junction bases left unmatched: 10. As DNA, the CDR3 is TGTGCCAGCAGCATACCACAGGGGCGAGGAGAGACCCAGTACTTC. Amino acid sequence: CASSIPQGRGETQYF.

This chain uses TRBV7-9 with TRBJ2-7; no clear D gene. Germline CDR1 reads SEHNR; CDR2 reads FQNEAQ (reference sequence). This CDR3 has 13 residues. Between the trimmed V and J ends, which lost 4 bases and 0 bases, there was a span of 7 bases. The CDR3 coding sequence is TGTGCCAGCAGCTATACGAACTCCTACGAGCAGTACTTC. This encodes CASSYTNSYEQYF.

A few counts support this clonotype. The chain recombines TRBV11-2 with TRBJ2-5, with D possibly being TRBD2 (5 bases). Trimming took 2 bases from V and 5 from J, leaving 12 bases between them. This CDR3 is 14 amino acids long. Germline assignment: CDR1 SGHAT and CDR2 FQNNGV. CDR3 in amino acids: CASSLMRVGETQYF. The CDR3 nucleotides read TGTGCCAGCAGCTTAATGAGGGTCGGCGAGACCCAGTACTTC.

CDR3 residues: CASSTWDTGELFF. The CDR3 nucleotides read TGTGCCAGCAGTACTTGGGACACCGGGGAGCTGTTTTTT. The genes are TRBV12-3 or TRBV12-4 and TRBJ2-2; D unclear. CDR3 length equals 13 residues. Trimming cost V 5 bases and J 3 bases, with 7 bases left between them.

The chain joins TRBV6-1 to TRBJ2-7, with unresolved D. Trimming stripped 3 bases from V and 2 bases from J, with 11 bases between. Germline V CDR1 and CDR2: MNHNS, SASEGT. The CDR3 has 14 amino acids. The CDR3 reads CASSEATYTYEQYF. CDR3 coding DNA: TGTGCCAGCAGTGAGGCAACTTACACCTACGAGCAGTACTTC.

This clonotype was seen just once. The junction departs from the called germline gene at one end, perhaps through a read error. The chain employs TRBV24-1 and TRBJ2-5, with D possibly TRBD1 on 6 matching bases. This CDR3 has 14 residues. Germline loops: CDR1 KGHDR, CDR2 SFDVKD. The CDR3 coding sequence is TGTGCCACCAGGGATTTCCAGGGGACGGAGACCCAGTACTTC. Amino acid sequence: CATRDFQGTETQYF.